This T cell receptor (beta chain) was recovered during a study of T cells in Graves' hyperthyroidism and ophthalmopathy. Germline loops: CDR1 SQVTM, CDR2 ANQGSEA. This CDR3 comprises 15 residues. With 5 bases clipped from V and 6 bases from J, the junction kept 15 bases outside the gene matches. TCR beta CDR3 regions were amplified from RNA. The HTBI primer set drove a first-round RT-PCR of the TCR CDR3. TCRdb itself ran the multiplex PCR reads through MiXCR, one entry per CDR3 protein. The sample records 450,000 to 700,000 distinct CDR3 sequences, 40% to 55% being singletons. This clonotype was seen many times.

The sequence derives from an adult woman with Graves' disease, either hyperthyroidism or ophthalmopathy (not recorded which). This rearrangement joins TRBV29-1 to TRBJ2-5; 7 bases align to TRBD2. Input material: peripheral blood or thyroid tissue (not recorded which). The CDR3 DNA sequence: TGCAGCGTTCGGGGGGTGGACTCTACTAGTAAGACCCAGTACTTC. This sequence encodes CSVRGVDSTSKTQYF.